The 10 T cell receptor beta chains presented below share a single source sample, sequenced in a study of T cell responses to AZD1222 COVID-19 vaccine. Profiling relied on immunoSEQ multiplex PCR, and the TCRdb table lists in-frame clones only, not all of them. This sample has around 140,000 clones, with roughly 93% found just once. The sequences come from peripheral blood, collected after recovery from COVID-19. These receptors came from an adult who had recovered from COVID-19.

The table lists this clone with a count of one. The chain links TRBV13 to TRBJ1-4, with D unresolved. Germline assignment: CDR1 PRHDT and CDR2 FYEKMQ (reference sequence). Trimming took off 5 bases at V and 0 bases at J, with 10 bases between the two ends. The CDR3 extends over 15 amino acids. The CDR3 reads CASSLERATNEKLFF. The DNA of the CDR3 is TGTGCCAGCAGCCTTGAGCGTGCAACTAATGAAAAACTGTTTTTT.

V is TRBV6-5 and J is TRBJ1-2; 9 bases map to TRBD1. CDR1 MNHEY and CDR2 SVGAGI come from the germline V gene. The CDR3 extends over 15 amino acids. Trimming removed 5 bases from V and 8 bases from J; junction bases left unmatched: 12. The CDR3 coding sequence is TGTGCCAGCAGTCCGGGGACAGGGAGGCTCTACGGCTACACCTTC. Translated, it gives CASSPGTGRLYGYTF.

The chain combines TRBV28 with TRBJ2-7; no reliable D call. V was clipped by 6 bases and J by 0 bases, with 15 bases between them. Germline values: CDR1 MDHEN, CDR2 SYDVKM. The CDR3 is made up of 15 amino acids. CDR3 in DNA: TGTGCCAGCAGCCCTCATAAGTCAATCTCCTACGAGCAGTACTTC. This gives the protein CASSPHKSISYEQYF. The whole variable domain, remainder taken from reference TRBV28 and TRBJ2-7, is DVKVTQSSRYLVKRTGEKVFLECVQDMDHENMFWYRQDPGLGLRLIYFSYDVKMKEKGDIPEGYSVSREKKERFSLILESASTNQTSMYLCASSPHKSISYEQYFGPGTRLTVT.

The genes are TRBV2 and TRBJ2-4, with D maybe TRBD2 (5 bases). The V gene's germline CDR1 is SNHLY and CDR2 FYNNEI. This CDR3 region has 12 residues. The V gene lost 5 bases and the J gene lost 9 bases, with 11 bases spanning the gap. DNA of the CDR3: TGTGCCAGCAGTCTTGAGGGAAGCATTCAGTACTTC. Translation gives CASSLEGSIQYF.

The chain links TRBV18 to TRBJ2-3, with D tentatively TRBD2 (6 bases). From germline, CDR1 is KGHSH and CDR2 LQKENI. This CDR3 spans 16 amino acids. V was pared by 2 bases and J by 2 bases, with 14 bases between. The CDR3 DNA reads TGTGCCAGCTCACCAGGAGAGACTAGATACACAGATACGCAGTATTTT. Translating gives CASSPGETRYTDTQYF.

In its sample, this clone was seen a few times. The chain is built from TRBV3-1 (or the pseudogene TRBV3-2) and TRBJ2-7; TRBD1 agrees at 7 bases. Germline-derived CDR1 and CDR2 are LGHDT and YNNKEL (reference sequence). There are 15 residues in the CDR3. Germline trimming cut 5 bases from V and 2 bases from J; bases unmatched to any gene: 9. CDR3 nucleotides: TGTGCCAGCAGCAGAGGGGGCCAAGGGACCTACGAGCAGTACTTC. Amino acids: CASSRGGQGTYEQYF.

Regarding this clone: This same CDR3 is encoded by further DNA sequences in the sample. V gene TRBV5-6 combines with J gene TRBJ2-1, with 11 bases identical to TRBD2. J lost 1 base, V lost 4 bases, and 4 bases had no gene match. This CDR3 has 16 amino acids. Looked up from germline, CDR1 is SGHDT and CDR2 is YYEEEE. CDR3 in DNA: TGTGCCAGCAGCCGCTTAGCGGGAGGGTCCTACAATGAGCAGTTCTTC. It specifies CASSRLAGGSYNEQFF.

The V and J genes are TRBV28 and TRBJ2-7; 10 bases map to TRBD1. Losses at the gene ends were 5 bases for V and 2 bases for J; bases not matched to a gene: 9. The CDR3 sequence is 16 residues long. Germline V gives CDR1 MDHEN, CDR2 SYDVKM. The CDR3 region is CASSTASGQGPYEQYF. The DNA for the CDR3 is TGTGCCAGCAGTACCGCTTCGGGACAGGGGCCCTACGAGCAGTACTTC.

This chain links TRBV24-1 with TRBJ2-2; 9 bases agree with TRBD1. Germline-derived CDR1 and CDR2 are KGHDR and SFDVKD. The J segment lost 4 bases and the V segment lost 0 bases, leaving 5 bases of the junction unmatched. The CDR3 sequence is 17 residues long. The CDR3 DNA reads TGTGCCACCAGTGATTTGATACAGGGGGCGTTCACCGGGGAGCTGTTTTTT. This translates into CATSDLIQGAFTGELFF.

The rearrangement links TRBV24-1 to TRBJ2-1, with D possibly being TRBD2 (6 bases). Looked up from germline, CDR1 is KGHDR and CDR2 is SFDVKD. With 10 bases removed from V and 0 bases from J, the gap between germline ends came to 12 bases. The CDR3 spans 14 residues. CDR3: CATAGSLSYNEQFF. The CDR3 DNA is TGTGCCACGGCGGGATCGCTCTCCTACAATGAGCAGTTCTTC.